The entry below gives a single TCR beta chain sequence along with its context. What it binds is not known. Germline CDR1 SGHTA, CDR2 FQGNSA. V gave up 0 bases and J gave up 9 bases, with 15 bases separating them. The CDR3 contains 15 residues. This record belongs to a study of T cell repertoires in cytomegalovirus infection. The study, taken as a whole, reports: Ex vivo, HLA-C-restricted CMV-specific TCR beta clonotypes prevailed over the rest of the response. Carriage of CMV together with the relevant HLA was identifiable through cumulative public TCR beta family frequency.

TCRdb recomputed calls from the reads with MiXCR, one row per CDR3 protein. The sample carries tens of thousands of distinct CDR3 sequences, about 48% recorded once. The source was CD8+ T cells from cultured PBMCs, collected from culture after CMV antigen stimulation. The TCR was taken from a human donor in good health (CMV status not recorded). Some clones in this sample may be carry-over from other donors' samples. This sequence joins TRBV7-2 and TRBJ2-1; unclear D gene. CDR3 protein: CASSLAIGSSGEQFF. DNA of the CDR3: TGTGCCAGCAGCTTAGCTATTGGTAGCTCGGGTGAGCAGTTCTTC. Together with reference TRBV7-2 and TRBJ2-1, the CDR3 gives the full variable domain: GAGVSQSPSNKVTEKGKDVELRCDPISGHTALYWYRQSLGQGLEFLIYFQGNSAPDKSGLPSDRFSAERTGGSVSTLTIQRTQQEDSAVYLCASSLAIGSSGEQFFGPGTRLTVL.